This T cell receptor (beta chain) was sequenced for a study of sequential checkpoint blockade in melanoma. The overall study: Arm A got nivolumab then ipilimumab; arm B the reverse, 1:1. After both sequences, patients received maintenance nivolumab.

Germline CDR1 is GTSNPN and CDR2 is SVGIG (reference sequence). The ends were cut back, 1 base at V and 3 bases at J, with 9 bases in the middle. This CDR3 is 13 amino acids long. Documented treatment: randomized to nivolumab then ipilimumab (arm A) or the reverse (arm B). DNA-damaging chemotherapy had not been given to any patient beforehand. Live CD3+CD8+ CD19− CD56− cells were sorted from PBMCs. The method was immunoSEQ multiplex PCR; TCRdb's version includes in-frame clones alone and lacks a portion of them. Among tens of thousands of clones listed, 70% to 90% were seen once. This receptor was identified in a human donor with melanoma. The material was CD8+ T cells sorted from blood (inferred from file names), obtained from a patient given nivolumab and ipilimumab in sequence. The V gene is TRBV30, the J gene TRBJ2-5; D perhaps matches TRBD1 (5 bases). CDR3 sequence reads: CAWSGLGEETQYF. The DNA of the CDR3 is TGTGCCTGGAGTGGGCTAGGGGAAGAGACCCAGTACTTC.